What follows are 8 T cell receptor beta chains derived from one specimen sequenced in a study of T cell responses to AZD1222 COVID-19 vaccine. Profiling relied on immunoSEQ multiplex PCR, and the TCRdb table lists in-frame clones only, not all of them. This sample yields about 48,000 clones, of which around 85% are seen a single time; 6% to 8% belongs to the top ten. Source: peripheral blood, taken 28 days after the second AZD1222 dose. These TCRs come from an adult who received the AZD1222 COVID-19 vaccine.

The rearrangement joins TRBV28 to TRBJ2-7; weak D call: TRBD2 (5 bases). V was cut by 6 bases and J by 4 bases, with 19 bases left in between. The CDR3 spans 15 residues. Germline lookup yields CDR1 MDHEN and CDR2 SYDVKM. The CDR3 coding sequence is TGTGCCAGCAGCACCCCCGTTGGTACGGGATACGAGCAGTACTTC. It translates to CASSTPVGTGYEQYF.

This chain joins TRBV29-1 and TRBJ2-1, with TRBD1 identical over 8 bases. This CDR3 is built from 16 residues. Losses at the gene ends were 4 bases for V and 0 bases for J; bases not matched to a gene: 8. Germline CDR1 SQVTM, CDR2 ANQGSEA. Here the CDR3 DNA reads TGCAGCGTTGCGAGTTGGGACAGGACCTCCTACAATGAGCAGTTCTTC. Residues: CSVASWDRTSYNEQFF.

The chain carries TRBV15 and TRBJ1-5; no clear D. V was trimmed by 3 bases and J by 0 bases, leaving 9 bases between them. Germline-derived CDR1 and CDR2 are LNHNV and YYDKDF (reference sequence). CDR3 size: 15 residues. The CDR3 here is CATSSYYNSNQPQHF. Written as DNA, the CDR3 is TGTGCCACCAGCAGCTACTACAATAGCAATCAGCCCCAGCATTTT.

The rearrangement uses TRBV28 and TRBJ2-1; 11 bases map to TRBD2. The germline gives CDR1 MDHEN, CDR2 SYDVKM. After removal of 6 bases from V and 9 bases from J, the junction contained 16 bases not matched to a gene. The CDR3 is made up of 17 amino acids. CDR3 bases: TGTGCCAGCAGGGAGGGGACTAGCGGCTCCGGGGTCGGTGAGCAGTTCTTC. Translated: CASREGTSGSGVGEQFF.

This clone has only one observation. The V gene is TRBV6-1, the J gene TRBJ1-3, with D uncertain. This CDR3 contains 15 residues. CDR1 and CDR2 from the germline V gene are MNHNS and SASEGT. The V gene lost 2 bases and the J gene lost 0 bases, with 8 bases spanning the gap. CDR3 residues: CASSENWDSGNTIYF. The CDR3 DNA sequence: TGTGCCAGCAGTGAAAATTGGGACTCTGGAAACACCATATATTTT.

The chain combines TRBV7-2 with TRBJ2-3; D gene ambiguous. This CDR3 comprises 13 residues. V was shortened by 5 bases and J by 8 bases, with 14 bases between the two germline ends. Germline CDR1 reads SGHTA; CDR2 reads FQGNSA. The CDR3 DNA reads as TGTGCCAGCAGCCCGACTCTCATAACTACGCAGTATTTT. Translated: CASSPTLITTQYF. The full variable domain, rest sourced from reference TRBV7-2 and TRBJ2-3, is GAGVSQSPSNKVTEKGKDVELRCDPISGHTALYWYRQSLGQGLEFLIYFQGNSAPDKSGLPSDRFSAERTGGSVSTLTIQRTQQEDSAVYLCASSPTLITTQYFGPGTRLTVL.

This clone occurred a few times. The CDR3 bases are TGTGCCAGCAGTTATGGGCTAGCGGGAGGACACGAGCAGTACTTC. As protein: CASSYGLAGGHEQYF. V is TRBV6-2 or TRBV6-3 and J is TRBJ2-7; 11 nucleotides line up with TRBD2. The germline V gene has CDR1 MNHEY and CDR2 SVGEGT. The trim removed 3 bases at V and 5 bases at J, leaving 6 bases unmatched. The length of the CDR3 is 15 residues.

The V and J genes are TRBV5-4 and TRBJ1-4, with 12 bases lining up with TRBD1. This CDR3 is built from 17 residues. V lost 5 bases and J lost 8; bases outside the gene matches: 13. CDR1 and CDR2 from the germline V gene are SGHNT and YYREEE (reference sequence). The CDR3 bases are TGTGCCAGCAGTCGGGGACAGGGGGCCGATGGCGGAGAAAAACTGTTTTTT. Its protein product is CASSRGQGADGGEKLFF.